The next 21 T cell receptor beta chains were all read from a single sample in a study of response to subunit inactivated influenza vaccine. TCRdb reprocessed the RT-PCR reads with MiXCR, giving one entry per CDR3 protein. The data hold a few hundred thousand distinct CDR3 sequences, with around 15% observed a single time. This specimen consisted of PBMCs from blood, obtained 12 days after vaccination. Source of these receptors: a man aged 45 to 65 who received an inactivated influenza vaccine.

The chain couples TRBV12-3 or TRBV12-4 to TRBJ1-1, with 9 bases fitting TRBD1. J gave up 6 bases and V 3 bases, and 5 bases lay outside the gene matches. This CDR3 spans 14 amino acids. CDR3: CASSLGQGSSEAFF. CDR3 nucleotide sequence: TGTGCCAGCAGTTTGGGACAGGGAAGTTCTGAAGCTTTCTTT.

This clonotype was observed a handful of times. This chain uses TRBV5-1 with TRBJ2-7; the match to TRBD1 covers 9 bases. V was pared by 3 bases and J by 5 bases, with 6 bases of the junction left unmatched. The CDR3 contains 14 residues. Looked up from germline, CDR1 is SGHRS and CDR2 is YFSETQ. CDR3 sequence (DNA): TGCGCCAGCAGCTCGGGAGGACAGGGGAACGAGCAGTACTTC. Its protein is CASSSGGQGNEQYF. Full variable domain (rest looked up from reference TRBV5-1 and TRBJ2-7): KAGVTQTPRYLIKTRGQQVTLSCSPISGHRSVSWYQQTPGQGLQFLFEYFSETQRNKGNFPGRFSGRQFSNSRSEMNVSTLELGDSALYLCASSSGGQGNEQYFGPGTRLTVT.

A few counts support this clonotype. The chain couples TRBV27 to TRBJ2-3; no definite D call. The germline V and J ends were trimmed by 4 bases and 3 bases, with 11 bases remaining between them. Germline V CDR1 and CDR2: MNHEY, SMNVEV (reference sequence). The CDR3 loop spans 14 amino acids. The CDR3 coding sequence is TGTGCCAGCAGTTCGAGACCAAAGACAGATACGCAGTATTTT. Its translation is CASSSRPKTDTQYF.

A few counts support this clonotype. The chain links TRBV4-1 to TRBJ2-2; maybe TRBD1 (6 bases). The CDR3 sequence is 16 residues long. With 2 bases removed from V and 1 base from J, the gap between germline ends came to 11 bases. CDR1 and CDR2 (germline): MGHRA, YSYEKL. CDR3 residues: CASSQPGTWNTGELFF. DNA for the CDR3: TGCGCCAGCAGCCAACCCGGGACATGGAACACCGGGGAGCTGTTTTTT.

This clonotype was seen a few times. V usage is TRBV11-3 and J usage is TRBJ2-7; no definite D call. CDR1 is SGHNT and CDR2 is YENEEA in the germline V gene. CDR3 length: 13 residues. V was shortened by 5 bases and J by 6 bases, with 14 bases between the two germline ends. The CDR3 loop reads CASSPNLDGEQYF. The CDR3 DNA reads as TGTGCCAGCAGCCCGAATTTGGATGGCGAGCAGTACTTC.

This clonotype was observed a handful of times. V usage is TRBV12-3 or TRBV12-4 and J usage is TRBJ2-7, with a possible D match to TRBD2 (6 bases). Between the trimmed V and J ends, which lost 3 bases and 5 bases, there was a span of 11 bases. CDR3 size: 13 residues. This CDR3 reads CASSFTGVDEQYF. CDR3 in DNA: TGTGCCAGCAGTTTTACGGGAGTCGACGAGCAGTACTTC.

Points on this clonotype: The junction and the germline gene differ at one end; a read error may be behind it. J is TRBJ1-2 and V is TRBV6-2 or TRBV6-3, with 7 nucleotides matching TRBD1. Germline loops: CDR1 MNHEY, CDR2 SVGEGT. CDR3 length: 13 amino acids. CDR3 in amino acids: CTSSLGQSYGYTF. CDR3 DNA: TGTACCAGCAGCTTGGGACAGTCCTATGGCTACACCTTC.

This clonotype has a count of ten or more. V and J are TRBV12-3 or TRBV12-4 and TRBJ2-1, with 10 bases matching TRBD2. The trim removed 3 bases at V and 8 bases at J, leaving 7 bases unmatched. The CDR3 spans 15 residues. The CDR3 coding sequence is TGTGCCAGCAGTTTGAGTAGCGGGAGGATCGATGAGCAGTTCTTC. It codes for CASSLSSGRIDEQFF.

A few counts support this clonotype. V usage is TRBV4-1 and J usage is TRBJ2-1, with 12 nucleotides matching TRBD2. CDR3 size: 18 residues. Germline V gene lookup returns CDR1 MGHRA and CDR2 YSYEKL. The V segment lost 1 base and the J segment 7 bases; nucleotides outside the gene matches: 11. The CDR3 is CASSQGASGRAMGNEQFF. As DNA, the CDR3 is TGCGCCAGCAGCCAAGGGGCTAGCGGGAGGGCAATGGGAAATGAGCAGTTCTTC.

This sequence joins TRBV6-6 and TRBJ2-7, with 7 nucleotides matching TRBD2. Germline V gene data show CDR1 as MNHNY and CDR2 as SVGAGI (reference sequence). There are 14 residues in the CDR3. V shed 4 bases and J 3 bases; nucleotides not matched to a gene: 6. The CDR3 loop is CASSSEGLVYEQYF. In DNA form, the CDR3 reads TGTGCCAGCAGTTCCGAAGGACTAGTCTACGAGCAGTACTTC.

This CDR3 reads CASSFFRRRGFYNEQFF. The CDR3 region has the DNA TGTGCCAGCAGTTTTTTTCGCCGGCGGGGGTTTTACAATGAGCAGTTCTTC. The chain carries TRBV28 and TRBJ2-1; 7 bases agree with TRBD2. V was clipped by 3 bases and J by 4 bases; unmatched bases: 12. Germline CDR1 MDHEN, CDR2 SYDVKM. This CDR3 spans 17 amino acids.

This CDR3 reads CAIRGGAGGKTDTQYF. The CDR3 DNA reads as TGTGCCATCAGGGGGGGAGCGGGGGGAAAGACAGATACGCAGTATTTT. This chain links TRBV10-3 with TRBJ2-3; 9 positions agree with TRBD2. The V segment lost 6 bases and the J segment 3 bases; nucleotides outside the gene matches: 10. The CDR3 runs to 16 residues. CDR1 is ENHRY, CDR2 SYGVKD, per germline.

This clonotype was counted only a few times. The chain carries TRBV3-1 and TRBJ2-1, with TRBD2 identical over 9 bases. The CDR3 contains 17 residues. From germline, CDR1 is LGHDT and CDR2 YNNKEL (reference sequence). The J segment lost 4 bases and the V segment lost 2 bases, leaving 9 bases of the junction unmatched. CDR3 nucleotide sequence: TGTGCCAGCAGCCAACCGGGACTAGCAAAAAGTTACAATGAGCAGTTCTTC. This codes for CASSQPGLAKSYNEQFF.

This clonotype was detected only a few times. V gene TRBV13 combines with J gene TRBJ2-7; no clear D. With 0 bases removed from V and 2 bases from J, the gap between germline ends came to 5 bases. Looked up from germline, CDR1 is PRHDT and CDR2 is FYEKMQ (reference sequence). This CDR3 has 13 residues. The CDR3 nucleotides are TGTGCCAGCAGCTTAGGATACCCCTACGAGCAGTACTTC. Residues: CASSLGYPYEQYF.

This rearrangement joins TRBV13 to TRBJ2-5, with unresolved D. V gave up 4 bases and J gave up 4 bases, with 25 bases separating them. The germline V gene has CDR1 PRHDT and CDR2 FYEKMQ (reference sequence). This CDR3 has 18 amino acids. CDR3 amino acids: CASSSLQAPRGKGETQYF. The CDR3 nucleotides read TGTGCCAGCAGCTCCCTCCAAGCCCCCCGTGGGAAGGGAGAGACCCAGTACTTC.

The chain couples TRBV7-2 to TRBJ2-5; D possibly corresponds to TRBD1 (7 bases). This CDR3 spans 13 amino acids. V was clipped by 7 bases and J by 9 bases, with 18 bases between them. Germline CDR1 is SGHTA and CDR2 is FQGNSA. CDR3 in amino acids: CASMPRGSGAQYF. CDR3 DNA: TGTGCCAGCATGCCCAGGGGGTCGGGGGCCCAGTACTTC.

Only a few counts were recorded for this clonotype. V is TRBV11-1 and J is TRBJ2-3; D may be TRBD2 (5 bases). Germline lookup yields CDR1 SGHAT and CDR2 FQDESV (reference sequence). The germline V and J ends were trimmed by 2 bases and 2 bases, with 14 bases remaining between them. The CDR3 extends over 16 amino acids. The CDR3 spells CASSLFGVIPTDTQYF. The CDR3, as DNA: TGTGCCAGCAGCTTATTCGGGGTTATCCCCACAGATACGCAGTATTTT.

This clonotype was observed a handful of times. The CDR3 reads CAISSGGEQYF. CDR3 bases: TGTGCCATCTCCTCAGGGGGCGAGCAGTACTTC. The chain employs TRBV12-3 or TRBV12-4 and TRBJ2-7; 7 positions match TRBD1. The V and J ends lost 10 bases and 6 bases, in that order; junction bases with no gene match: 6. The length of the CDR3 is 11 residues.

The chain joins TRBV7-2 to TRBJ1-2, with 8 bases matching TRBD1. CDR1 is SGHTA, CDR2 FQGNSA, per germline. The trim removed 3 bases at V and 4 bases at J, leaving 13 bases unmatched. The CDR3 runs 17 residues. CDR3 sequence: CASSFPRTGLHAYGYTF. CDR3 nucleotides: TGTGCCAGCAGCTTCCCACGGACAGGGTTGCATGCCTATGGCTACACCTTC.

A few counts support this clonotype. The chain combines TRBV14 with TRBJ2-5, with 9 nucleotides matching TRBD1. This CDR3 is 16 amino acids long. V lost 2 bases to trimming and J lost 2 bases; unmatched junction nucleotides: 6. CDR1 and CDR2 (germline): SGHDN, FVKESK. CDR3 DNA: TGTGCCAGCAGCCAACTACCCGGACAGGGGCAAGAGACCCAGTACTTC. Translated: CASSQLPGQGQETQYF.

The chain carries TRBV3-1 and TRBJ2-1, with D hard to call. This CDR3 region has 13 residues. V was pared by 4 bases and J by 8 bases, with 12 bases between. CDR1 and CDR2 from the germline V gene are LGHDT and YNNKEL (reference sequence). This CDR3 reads CASSPASAYEQFF. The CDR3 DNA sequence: TGTGCCAGCAGCCCGGCGTCGGCTTATGAGCAGTTCTTC.